This TCR beta chain stems from a study of CD8 T cells in Susac syndrome. Roughly 0.45 to 1 ug RNA was reverse transcribed with random hexamers. TCRdb itself ran the immunoSEQ multiplex PCR reads through MiXCR, one entry per CDR3 protein. The table records roughly 190,000 distinct CDR3 sequences, approximately 95% of them present only once. Germline lookup yields CDR1 SNHLY and CDR2 FYNNEI. CDR3 size: 14 residues. With 3 bases removed from V and 5 bases from J, the gap between germline ends came to 12 bases. The chain uses TRBV2 and TRBJ2-3; D is possibly TRBD1 (8 bases). The material sequenced was CD4+ T cells from PBMCs. This sequence originates from a human donor in good health. The CDR3 DNA reads as TGTGCCAGCAGTGAGAACAGGGGGGGAGATACGCAGTATTTT. Protein sequence: CASSENRGGDTQYF.